The 28 T cell receptor beta chains below all came from one sample that was sequenced in a study of T cells in Graves' hyperthyroidism and ophthalmopathy. Amplification of TCR beta CDR3 regions was performed using RNA transcripts as template. TCR CDR3 underwent first-round RT-PCR with the HTBI primer set. TCRdb reanalysed the multiplex PCR reads using MiXCR and keeps one entry per CDR3 protein. The table includes 400,000 to 450,000 distinct CDR3 sequences, roughly 15% detected once. The sample was blood. The receptor set was obtained from a man between 18 and 29 years old with Graves' ophthalmopathy.

Ten or more counts support this clonotype. The rearrangement links TRBV10-3 to TRBJ2-7; 9 bases line up with TRBD2. Germline V gene lookup returns CDR1 ENHRY and CDR2 SYGVKD. J gave up 4 bases and V 8 bases, and 9 bases lay outside the gene matches. The CDR3 loop spans 14 amino acids. As DNA, the CDR3 is TGTGCCATCTTATCGACTAGCGGAGCTTACGAGCAGTACTTC. It encodes CAILSTSGAYEQYF.

The V and J genes are TRBV7-2 and TRBJ2-1, with 9 nucleotides matching TRBD1. Looked up from germline, CDR1 is SGHTA and CDR2 is FQGNSA. Germline trimming cut 8 bases from V and 0 bases from J; bases unmatched to any gene: 8. The CDR3 totals 16 residues. This CDR3 is CASHVGTGSSYNEQFF. CDR3 nucleotides: TGTGCCAGCCACGTAGGGACAGGGAGCTCCTACAATGAGCAGTTCTTC.

V usage is TRBV7-2 and J usage is TRBJ1-3; the D gene is possibly TRBD1 (5 bases). Trimming shortened V by 7 bases and J by 0 bases, and 16 bases separated the two germline ends. Germline CDR1 is SGHTA and CDR2 is FQGNSA. The CDR3 sequence is 16 residues long. The CDR3 here is CASNLGVGGSGNTIYF. In DNA, the CDR3 is TGTGCCAGCAACTTGGGTGTTGGGGGCTCTGGAAACACCATATATTTT.

In its sample, this clonotype was seen a few times. This sequence joins TRBV5-6 and TRBJ1-1; 7 bases map to TRBD1. The CDR3 sequence is 15 residues long. The V gene end was trimmed by 4 bases and the J gene end by 0 bases; junction bases not matched to a gene: 6. Per the germline V gene, CDR1 is SGHDT and CDR2 is YYEEEE. The CDR3 DNA sequence: TGTGCCAGCAGCCAAACGGGACAGTTGAACACTGAAGCTTTCTTT. Its protein product is CASSQTGQLNTEAFF.

The genes are TRBV6-2 or TRBV6-3 and TRBJ2-1, with TRBD1 identical over 8 bases. J was trimmed by 8 bases and V by 6 bases; bases with no gene match: 9. Germline assignment: CDR1 MNHEY and CDR2 SVGEGT. The CDR3 loop spans 14 amino acids. The CDR3 spells CASSHIQGADEQFF. The CDR3 nucleotides read TGTGCCAGCAGCCATATCCAGGGGGCGGATGAGCAGTTCTTC.

Ten or more counts support this clonotype. This chain links TRBV5-1 with TRBJ1-1; D ambiguous. Germline V gives CDR1 SGHRS, CDR2 YFSETQ. The CDR3 length is 14 residues. The ends were cut back, 0 bases at V and 5 bases at J, with 11 bases in the middle. CDR3 sequence (DNA): TGCGCCAGCAGCTTGGAGGGAGATCTGACTGAAGCTTTCTTT. Amino acids: CASSLEGDLTEAFF. The complete variable domain, with remaining parts taken from reference TRBV5-1 and TRBJ1-1, reads KAGVTQTPRYLIKTRGQQVTLSCSPISGHRSVSWYQQTPGQGLQFLFEYFSETQRNKGNFPGRFSGRQFSNSRSEMNVSTLELGDSALYLCASSLEGDLTEAFFGQGTRLTVV.

The sample holds many counts of this clonotype. The chain combines TRBV7-2 with TRBJ2-5; either TRBD1 or TRBD2 may supply D (5 bases each). This CDR3 spans 16 amino acids. CDR1 and CDR2 (germline): SGHTA, FQGNSA. The V gene lost 1 base and the J gene lost 5 bases, with 17 bases spanning the gap. CDR3 sequence reads: CASSLDWTPTGETQYF. CDR3 DNA sequence: TGTGCCAGCAGCTTAGACTGGACACCCACGGGGGAGACCCAGTACTTC.

This clonotype showed up many times. This chain connects TRBV7-9 to TRBJ2-1; 10 positions match TRBD2. The CDR3 loop spans 19 amino acids. Germline assignment: CDR1 SEHNR and CDR2 FQNEAQ (reference sequence). V was pared by 1 base and J by 1 base, with 10 bases of the junction left unmatched. The DNA for the CDR3 is TGTGCCAGCAGCTTAGGGGACCTGTCTAGCGGGGGATCCTACAATGAGCAGTTCTTC. The encoded protein is CASSLGDLSSGGSYNEQFF.

Many counts were recorded for this clonotype. The chain carries TRBV7-9 and TRBJ2-1, with 13 bases matching TRBD2. The CDR3 runs to 16 residues. V shed 5 bases, J shed 2 bases, and the junction held 3 bases outside the gene matches. The germline V gene has CDR1 SEHNR and CDR2 FQNEAQ (reference sequence). This CDR3 is CASSPGLAGAYNEQFF. The CDR3 nucleotides are TGTGCCAGCAGCCCTGGACTAGCGGGAGCCTACAATGAGCAGTTCTTC.

The sample holds a few counts of this clonotype. J is TRBJ2-7 and V is TRBV6-1, with a tentative D call TRBD1 (6 bases). CDR3 length: 13 residues. The ends were cut back, 5 bases at V and 4 bases at J, with 12 bases in the middle. CDR1 MNHNS and CDR2 SASEGT come from the germline V gene. As DNA, the CDR3 is TGTGCCAGCAGTCAAGGCACAGGGTACGAGCAGTACTTC. It translates to CASSQGTGYEQYF.

This clonotype has just a few counts. The chain joins TRBV5-1 to TRBJ2-5, with TRBD2 matching 14 bases. The CDR3 has 18 residues. Germline V gene lookup returns CDR1 SGHRS and CDR2 YFSETQ. Trimming took 0 bases from V and 1 from J; bases not matched to a gene: 5. CDR3 sequence: CASSLGWTSGGSQETQYF. CDR3 nucleotide sequence: TGCGCCAGCAGCTTGGGATGGACTAGCGGGGGGAGCCAAGAGACCCAGTACTTC. Using reference TRBV5-1 and TRBJ2-5 for the parts outside the CDR3, the full variable domain is KAGVTQTPRYLIKTRGQQVTLSCSPISGHRSVSWYQQTPGQGLQFLFEYFSETQRNKGNFPGRFSGRQFSNSRSEMNVSTLELGDSALYLCASSLGWTSGGSQETQYFGPGTRLLVL.

This clonotype was counted at least ten times. The chain links TRBV5-4 to TRBJ2-3, with 11 bases that match TRBD2. The germline V gene has CDR1 SGHNT and CDR2 YYREEE (reference sequence). V shed 5 bases, J shed 1 base, and the junction held 6 bases outside the gene matches. The CDR3 runs to 16 residues. CDR3 amino acids: CASRRLAGFGTDTQYF. CDR3 DNA: TGTGCCAGCAGGCGACTAGCGGGGTTTGGCACAGATACGCAGTATTTT.

This clonotype was seen at least ten times. J is TRBJ2-7 and V is TRBV7-9; D remains unclear. The CDR3 contains 11 residues. Germline CDR1 and CDR2: SEHNR and FQNEAQ (reference sequence). Between the trimmed V and J ends, which lost 2 bases and 6 bases, there was a span of 5 bases. The DNA of the CDR3 is TGTGCCAGCAGCTTATTTTTCGAGCAGTACTTC. Residues: CASSLFFEQYF.

The chain couples TRBV6-2 or TRBV6-3 to TRBJ1-2; 8 positions match TRBD1. The ends lost 2 bases at V and 8 bases at J; junction bases unmatched: 10. The CDR3 spans 15 residues. The V gene's germline CDR1 is MNHEY and CDR2 SVGEGT. The CDR3: CASSYGAGGKGGYTF. CDR3 nucleotides: TGTGCCAGCAGTTACGGGGCAGGGGGCAAGGGGGGCTACACCTTC.

The chain employs TRBV9 and TRBJ1-2; TRBD1 is a possible D gene (6 bases). Per germline, CDR1 SGDLS and CDR2 YYNGEE. Deletions cut 0 bases from V and 0 bases from J, with 18 bases between. CDR3 length: 18 residues. In DNA, the CDR3 is TGTGCCAGCAGCGTAGCCGAACAGGGCCGGGTAGCTAACTATGGCTACACCTTC. It yields the protein CASSVAEQGRVANYGYTF.

There are a few counts of this clonotype. The J gene is TRBJ1-3, the V gene TRBV30; maybe TRBD1 (6 bases). The CDR3 runs 14 residues. From germline, CDR1 is GTSNPN and CDR2 SVGIG (reference sequence). Deletions cut 3 bases from V and 4 bases from J, with 13 bases between. The CDR3 bases are TGTGCCTGGAGCGATACAGGGAAGGGAAACACCATATATTTT. Protein sequence: CAWSDTGKGNTIYF.

The chain employs TRBV6-5 and TRBJ1-2; TRBD1 aligns across 8 bases. The V and J ends lost 4 bases and 3 bases, in that order; junction bases with no gene match: 7. Germline V gene lookup returns CDR1 MNHEY and CDR2 SVGAGI. The CDR3 is 15 amino acids. As DNA, the CDR3 is TGTGCCAGCAGTTTTTTCCAGGGGGCAGACTATGGCTACACCTTC. Amino acids: CASSFFQGADYGYTF.

This clonotype was picked up many times. The chain uses TRBV7-8 and TRBJ2-3; D ambiguous. Deletions cut 1 base from V and 4 bases from J, with 9 bases between. This CDR3 spans 14 amino acids. The germline CDR1 and CDR2 sequences are SGHVS and FQNEAQ. The CDR3 DNA is TGTGCCAGCAGCTTAGAAAAGTTTCCAGATACGCAGTATTTT. It encodes CASSLEKFPDTQYF.

This clonotype was counted at least ten times. V usage is TRBV20-1 and J usage is TRBJ1-5; maybe TRBD1 (5 bases). The CDR3 sequence is 16 residues long. CDR1 is DFQATT and CDR2 is SNEGSKA in the germline V gene (reference sequence). The CDR3 bases are TGCAGCGCACTCCCTTCTGACGGCAGGGCCGATCAGCCCCAGCATTTT. This codes for CSALPSDGRADQPQHF.

The V gene is TRBV4-1, the J gene TRBJ2-3; no definite D call. There are 15 residues in the CDR3. The ends were cut back, 6 bases at V and 2 bases at J, with 15 bases in the middle. Germline CDR1 and CDR2: MGHRA and YSYEKL. CDR3 in amino acids: CASRARDLLTDTQYF. For the CDR3, the DNA is TGCGCCAGCAGGGCACGCGACTTGCTCACAGATACGCAGTATTTT.

This clonotype was found a few times. The chain recombines TRBV24-1 with TRBJ2-1; 11 bases map to TRBD2. Germline loops: CDR1 KGHDR, CDR2 SFDVKD. The CDR3 sequence is 16 residues long. The junction had 10 bases not matched to a gene; V was cut back by 4 bases and J by 9 bases. The CDR3 here is CATSDSVAGGLVEQFF. The CDR3 DNA follows: TGTGCCACCAGTGACTCTGTAGCGGGGGGGCTAGTTGAGCAGTTCTTC.

This clonotype was observed at least ten times. The chain couples TRBV9 to TRBJ1-6; D is perhaps TRBD1 (5 bases). The CDR3 sequence is 15 residues long. Germline CDR1 and CDR2: SGDLS and YYNGEE. The V end lost 4 bases, the J end lost 5 bases, and 13 bases lay between the germline ends. The DNA of the CDR3 is TGTGCCAGCAGCCCTCGGGACCGAGATAATTCACCCCTCCACTTT. This sequence encodes CASSPRDRDNSPLHF.

The sample holds many counts of this clonotype. The rearrangement links TRBV6-6 to TRBJ2-5, with D perhaps matching TRBD2 (6 bases). Trimming took 0 bases from V and 2 from J, leaving 13 bases between them. The CDR3 totals 16 residues. The germline gives CDR1 MNHNY, CDR2 SVGAGI (reference sequence). The CDR3 spells CASSYSAGSRQETQYF. CDR3 sequence (DNA): TGTGCCAGCAGTTACTCGGCGGGGAGCCGTCAAGAGACCCAGTACTTC.

This clonotype appeared many times. V and J are TRBV30 and TRBJ2-7, with 10 bases that match TRBD1. V lost 2 bases and J lost 7; bases outside the gene matches: 5. CDR1 and CDR2 (germline): GTSNPN, SVGIG (reference sequence). This CDR3 has 13 amino acids. The CDR3 reads CAWSWTGGVEQYF. The DNA for the CDR3 is TGTGCCTGGAGTTGGACAGGGGGAGTTGAGCAGTACTTC.

This clonotype has at least ten counts. The V call is TRBV2, the J call TRBJ1-5; D uncertain. The V end was cut by 1 base, the J end by 7 bases, with 8 bases between. The CDR3 sequence is 13 residues long. Germline-derived CDR1 and CDR2 are SNHLY and FYNNEI. For the CDR3, the DNA is TGTGCCAGCAGTGAAGAGGCAGCACAGCCCCAGCATTTT. This translates into CASSEEAAQPQHF.

This clonotype was seen only a few times. This chain uses TRBV29-1 with TRBJ2-2; 10 bases match TRBD2. With V trimmed by 3 bases and J by 6 bases, 7 bases remained unmatched. The CDR3 spans 15 residues. CDR1 is SQVTM, CDR2 ANQGSEA, per germline. CDR3 sequence (DNA): TGCAGCGTTGATGGGCTAGCGGGAGTATCCGGGGAGCTGTTTTTT. It specifies CSVDGLAGVSGELFF.

This clonotype was detected ten times or more. The chain uses TRBV20-1 and TRBJ1-6; D is unclear. V was cut by 0 bases and J by 9 bases, with 6 bases left in between. The CDR3 is 12 amino acids. Germline CDR1 is DFQATT and CDR2 is SNEGSKA (reference sequence). The CDR3 DNA sequence: TGCAGTGCTAGAGAGTTGAGTTCACCCCTCCACTTT. Amino acids: CSARELSSPLHF.

This clonotype was observed at least ten times. This sequence joins TRBV12-3 or TRBV12-4 and TRBJ2-4; tentative D call: TRBD2 (7 bases). The length of the CDR3 is 15 residues. The V end was cut by 3 bases, the J end by 7 bases, with 16 bases between. The CDR3 DNA is TGTGCCAGCAGTTTGTGGGGGGGGGCCGAGAACATTCAGTACTTC. Protein product: CASSLWGGAENIQYF.